This T cell receptor (beta chain) was identified in a study of T-cell memory formation after mild COVID-19 (dated by TCRdb to the early 2020s). Turning to the overall study: TCR sequence clusters from the two donors were found to be largely donor specific. In a couple of donors, T-cell clones that expanded and contracted after mild COVID-19 were followed by sequencing TCRalpha and TCRbeta repertoires longitudinally. Two young, previously healthy adult volunteers made up the cohort, one male and one female.

Ficoll-Paque density gradient centrifugation was the method used to isolate PBMCs. Broader findings and caveats from the paper: Some responding clones were detected in pre-infection memory, suggesting pre-existing cross-reactive memory T cells joined the SARS-CoV-2 response. Whether the second-wave clones peaking on day 37 were SARS-CoV-2 specific was not confirmed. Clones that contracted from day 15 to 85 showed balanced CD4/CD8 phenotypes, whereas a second wave of clones that expanded from day 15 to 37 leaned towards CD4+. Only a couple of mild cases were covered by the study, and larger cohorts that include severe cases with pre-infection samples were considered necessary. Contracting CD4+ clones appeared mostly in the CM and EM memory subsets, whereas CD8+ clones were enriched in EMRA.

The V end gives up 3 bases and the J end 15 bases, leaving 13 bases in the junction not matched to a gene. The CDR3 holds 14 amino acids from the cysteine to the phenylalanine. The retained sequence is limited to the CDR3, 42 bases, with the frame set at the first base. As for this clonotype: Its specific antigen is unknown. Per-base quality was not reported, and no clone a single base away is much larger than it.

The data were produced on an Illumina NovaSeq 6000. Using 5'RACE with constant-segment primers, TCRalpha and TCRbeta cDNA libraries were constructed, with sample barcodes and unique molecular identifiers added in the process. Trizol reagent was used to extract RNA from every sample. Library amplification was performed in two PCR steps, and a second sample barcode and Illumina TruSeq adapters were introduced in the second step. The libraries were sequenced on an Illumina NovaSeq using 2 x 150 bp paired-end reads. Regarding the original processing steps: Reads were demultiplexed and collapsed into UMI-guided consensus sequences with migec v1.2.7. Using mixcr v2.1.11, UMI consensuses were aligned to TRA and TRB V and J templates and then assembled into clonotypes. A clonotype was counted as expanded or contracted only if both edgeR and NoisET called the change significant, with noise models trained on biological replicates. For edgeR calls, the thresholds were a false discovery rate-adjusted p below 0.01 and a log2 fold-change of 1. As an exploratory analysis of dynamics, max-normalized trajectories of the 1000 most abundant clonotypes were examined with PCA combined with hierarchical clustering. Separately sequenced CD4+ and CD8+ repertoires were used to assign a CD4 or CD8 phenotype to each responding clone. The public reads were reanalyzed by TCRdb: fastp trimming at Q25, MiXCR alignment, in-frame beta chains only. When rows share a CDR3 protein, they turn into one entry using the most common DNA and genes. These V and J calls derive from TCRdb rather than the authors' analysis. For this sample there are about 250,000 distinct CDR3 sequences; 15% appear just once. The top ten hold 2.1% of the sample.

Input material: PBMCs or a T cell subset sorted from them (not recorded which). The chain links TRBV12-3 or TRBV12-4 with TRBJ1-3; 8 bases in between match TRBD1. This TCR was sampled from an adult woman who had mild COVID-19 (a few samples of this study predate the infection). The sample titles of this study are shuffled in the database, so cell type and time point are left out; the donor was told from shared clones. The nucleotides are TGTGCCAGCAGTTTTAAACAGGGAACCGGGACAGGATATTTT. It encodes CASSFKQGTGTGYF.